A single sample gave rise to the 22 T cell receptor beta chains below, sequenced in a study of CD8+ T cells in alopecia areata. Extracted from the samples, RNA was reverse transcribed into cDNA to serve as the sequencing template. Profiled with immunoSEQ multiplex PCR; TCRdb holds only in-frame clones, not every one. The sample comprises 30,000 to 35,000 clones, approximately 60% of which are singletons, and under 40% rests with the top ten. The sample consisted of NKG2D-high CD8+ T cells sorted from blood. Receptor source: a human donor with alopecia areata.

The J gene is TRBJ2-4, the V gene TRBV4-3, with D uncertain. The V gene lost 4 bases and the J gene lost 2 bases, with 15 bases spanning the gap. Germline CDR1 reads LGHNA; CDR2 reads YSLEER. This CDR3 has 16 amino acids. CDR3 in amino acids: CASSPDEFPSKNIQYF. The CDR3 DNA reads TGCGCCAGCAGCCCCGACGAGTTCCCCTCCAAAAACATTCAGTACTTC.

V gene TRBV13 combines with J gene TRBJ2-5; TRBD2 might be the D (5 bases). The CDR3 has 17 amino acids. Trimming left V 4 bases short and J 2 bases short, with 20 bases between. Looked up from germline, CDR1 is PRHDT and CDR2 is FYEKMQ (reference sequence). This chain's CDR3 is CASSSSYRAAVQETQYF. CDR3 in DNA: TGTGCCAGCAGCTCTTCATATCGAGCAGCGGTTCAAGAGACCCAGTACTTC.

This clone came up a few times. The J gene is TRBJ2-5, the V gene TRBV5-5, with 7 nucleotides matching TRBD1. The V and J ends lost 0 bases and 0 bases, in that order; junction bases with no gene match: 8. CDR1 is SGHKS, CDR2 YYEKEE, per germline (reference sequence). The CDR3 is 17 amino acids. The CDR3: CASSLADRETYQETQYF. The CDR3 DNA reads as TGTGCCAGCAGCTTGGCCGACAGGGAAACATACCAAGAGACCCAGTACTTC.

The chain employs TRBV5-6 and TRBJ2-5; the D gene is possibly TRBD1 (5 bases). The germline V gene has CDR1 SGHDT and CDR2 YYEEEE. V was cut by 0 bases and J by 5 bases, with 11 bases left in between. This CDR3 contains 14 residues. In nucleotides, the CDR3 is TGTGCCAGCAGCTTGGTGCAGGGCAGGGAGACCCAGTACTTC. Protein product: CASSLVQGRETQYF.

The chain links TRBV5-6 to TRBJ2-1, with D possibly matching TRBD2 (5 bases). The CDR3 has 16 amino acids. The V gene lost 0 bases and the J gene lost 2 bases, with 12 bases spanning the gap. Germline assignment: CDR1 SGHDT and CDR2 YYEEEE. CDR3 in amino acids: CASSLALAKAYNEQFF. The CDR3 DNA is TGTGCCAGCAGCTTGGCCCTAGCCAAGGCCTACAATGAGCAGTTCTTC.

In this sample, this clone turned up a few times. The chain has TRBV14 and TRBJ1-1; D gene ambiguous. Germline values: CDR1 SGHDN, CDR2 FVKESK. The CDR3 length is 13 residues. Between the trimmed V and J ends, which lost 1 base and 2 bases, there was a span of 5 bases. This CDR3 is CASSQVRNTEAFF. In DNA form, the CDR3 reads TGTGCCAGCAGCCAAGTGCGAAACACTGAAGCTTTCTTT.

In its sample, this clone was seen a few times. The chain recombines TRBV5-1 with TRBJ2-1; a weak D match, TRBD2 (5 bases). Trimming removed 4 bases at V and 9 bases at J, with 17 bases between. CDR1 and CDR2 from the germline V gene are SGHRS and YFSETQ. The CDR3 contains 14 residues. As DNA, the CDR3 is TGCGCCAGCAGCCCTACCGTTCGGGGATCTGAGCAGTTCTTC. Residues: CASSPTVRGSEQFF.

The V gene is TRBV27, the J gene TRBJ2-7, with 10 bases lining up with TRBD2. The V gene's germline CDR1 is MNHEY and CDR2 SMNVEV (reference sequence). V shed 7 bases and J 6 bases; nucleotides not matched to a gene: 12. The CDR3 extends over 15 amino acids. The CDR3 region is CASIPPSGSEGEQYF. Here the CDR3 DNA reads TGTGCCAGCATCCCCCCTAGCGGGAGTGAGGGCGAGCAGTACTTC.

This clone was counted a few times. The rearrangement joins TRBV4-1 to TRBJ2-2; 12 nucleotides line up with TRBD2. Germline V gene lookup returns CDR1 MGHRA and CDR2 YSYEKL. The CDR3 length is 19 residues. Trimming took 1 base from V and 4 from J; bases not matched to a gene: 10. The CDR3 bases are TGCGCCAGCAGCCAAGCGGGTCTAGCGGGAGGGAAGGGCACCGGGGAGCTGTTTTTT. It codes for CASSQAGLAGGKGTGELFF.

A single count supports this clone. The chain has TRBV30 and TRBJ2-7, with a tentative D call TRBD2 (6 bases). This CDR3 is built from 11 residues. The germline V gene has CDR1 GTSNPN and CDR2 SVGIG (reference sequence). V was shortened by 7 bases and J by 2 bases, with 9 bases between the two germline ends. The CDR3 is CALRRAYEQYF. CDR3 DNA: TGTGCCTTAAGGAGGGCCTACGAGCAGTACTTC. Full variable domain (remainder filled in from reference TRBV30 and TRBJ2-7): SQTIHQWPATLVQPVGSPLSLECTVEGTSNPNLYWYRQAAGRGLQLLFYSVGIGQISSEVPQNLSASRPQDRQFILSSKKLLLSDSGFYLCALRRAYEQYFGPGTRLTVT.

The CDR3: CASSLVAGTVYEQYF. The DNA of the CDR3 is TGTGCCAGCAGCCTCGTGGCCGGGACAGTCTACGAGCAGTACTTC. The gene calls are TRBV14 and TRBJ2-7, with 7 bases lining up with TRBD1. Trimming took 4 bases from V and 3 from J; bases not matched to a gene: 9. CDR3 length: 15 residues. Germline lookup yields CDR1 SGHDN and CDR2 FVKESK.

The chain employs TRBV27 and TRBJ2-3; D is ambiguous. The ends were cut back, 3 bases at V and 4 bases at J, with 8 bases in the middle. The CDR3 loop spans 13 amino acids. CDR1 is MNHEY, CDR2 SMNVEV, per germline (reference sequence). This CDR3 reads CASSLGSSDTQYF. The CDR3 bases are TGTGCCAGCAGTTTGGGCTCATCAGATACGCAGTATTTT.

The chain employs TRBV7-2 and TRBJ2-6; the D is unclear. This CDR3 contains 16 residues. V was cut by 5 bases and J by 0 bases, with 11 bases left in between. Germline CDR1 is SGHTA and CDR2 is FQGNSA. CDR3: CASSPGRFSGANVLTF. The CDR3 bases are TGTGCCAGCAGCCCAGGACGGTTCTCTGGGGCCAACGTCCTGACTTTC.

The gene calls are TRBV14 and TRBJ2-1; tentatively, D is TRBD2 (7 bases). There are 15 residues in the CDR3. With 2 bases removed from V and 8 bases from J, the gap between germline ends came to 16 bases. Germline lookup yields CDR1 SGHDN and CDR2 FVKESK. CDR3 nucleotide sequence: TGTGCCAGCAGCCAACTGGCGGGGGCCTGGGATGAGCAGTTCTTC. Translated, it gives CASSQLAGAWDEQFF. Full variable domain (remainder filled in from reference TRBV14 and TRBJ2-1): EAGVTQFPSHSVIEKGQTVTLRCDPISGHDNLYWYRRVMGKEIKFLLHFVKESKQDESGMPNNRFLAERTGGTYSTLKVQPAELEDSGVYFCASSQLAGAWDEQFFGPGTRLTVL.

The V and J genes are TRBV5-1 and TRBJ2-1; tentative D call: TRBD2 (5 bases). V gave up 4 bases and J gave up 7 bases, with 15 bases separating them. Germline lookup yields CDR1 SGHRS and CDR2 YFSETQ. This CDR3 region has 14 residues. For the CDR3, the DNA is TGCGCCAGCAGCACCTGGACTGTGGAGAATGAGCAGTTCTTC. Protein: CASSTWTVENEQFF.

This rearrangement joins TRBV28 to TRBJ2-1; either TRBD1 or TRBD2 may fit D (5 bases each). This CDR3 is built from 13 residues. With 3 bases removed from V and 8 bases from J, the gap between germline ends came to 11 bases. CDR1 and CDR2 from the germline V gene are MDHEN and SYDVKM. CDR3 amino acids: CASSFRGGDEQFF. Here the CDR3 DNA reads TGTGCCAGCAGTTTCCGTGGGGGAGATGAGCAGTTCTTC. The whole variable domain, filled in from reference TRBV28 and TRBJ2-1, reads DVKVTQSSRYLVKRTGEKVFLECVQDMDHENMFWYRQDPGLGLRLIYFSYDVKMKEKGDIPEGYSVSREKKERFSLILESASTNQTSMYLCASSFRGGDEQFFGPGTRLTVL.

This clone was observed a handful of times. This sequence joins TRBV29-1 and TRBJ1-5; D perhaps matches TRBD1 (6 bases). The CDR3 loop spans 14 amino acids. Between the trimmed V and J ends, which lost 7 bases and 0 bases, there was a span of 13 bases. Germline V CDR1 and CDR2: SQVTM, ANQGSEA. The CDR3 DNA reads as TGCAGCGCCGGTACAGGGAATAGCAATCAGCCCCAGCATTTT. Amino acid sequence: CSAGTGNSNQPQHF.

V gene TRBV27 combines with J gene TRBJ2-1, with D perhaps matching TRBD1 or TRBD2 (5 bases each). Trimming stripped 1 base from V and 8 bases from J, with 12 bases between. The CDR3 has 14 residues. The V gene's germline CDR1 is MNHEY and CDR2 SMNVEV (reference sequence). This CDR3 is CASSLFPGTHEQFF. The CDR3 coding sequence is TGTGCCAGCAGTTTATTCCCCGGGACGCATGAGCAGTTCTTC.

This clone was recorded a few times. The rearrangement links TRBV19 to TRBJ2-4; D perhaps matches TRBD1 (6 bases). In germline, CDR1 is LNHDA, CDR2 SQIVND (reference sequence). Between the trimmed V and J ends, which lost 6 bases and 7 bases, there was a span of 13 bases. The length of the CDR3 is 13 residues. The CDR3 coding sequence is TGTGCCAGTAGCATGGTTCAGGGGAACATTCAGTACTTC. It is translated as CASSMVQGNIQYF.

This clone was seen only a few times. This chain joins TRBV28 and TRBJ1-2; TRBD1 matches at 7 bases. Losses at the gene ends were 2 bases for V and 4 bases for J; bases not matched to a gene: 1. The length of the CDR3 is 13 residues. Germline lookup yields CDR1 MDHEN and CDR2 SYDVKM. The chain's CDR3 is CASSLRGPYGYTF. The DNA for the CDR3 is TGTGCCAGCAGTTTAAGGGGGCCCTATGGCTACACCTTC.

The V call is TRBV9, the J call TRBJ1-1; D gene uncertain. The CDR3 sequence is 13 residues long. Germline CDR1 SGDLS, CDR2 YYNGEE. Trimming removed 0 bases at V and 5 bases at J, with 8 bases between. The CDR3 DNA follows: TGTGCCAGCAGCGTAGGGGTTGATACTGAAGCTTTCTTT. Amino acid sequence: CASSVGVDTEAFF. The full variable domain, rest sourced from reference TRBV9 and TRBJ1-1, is DSGVTQTPKHLITATGQRVTLRCSPRSGDLSVYWYQQSLDQGLQFLIQYYNGEERAKGNILERFSAQQFPDLHSELNLSSLELGDSALYFCASSVGVDTEAFFGQGTRLTVV.

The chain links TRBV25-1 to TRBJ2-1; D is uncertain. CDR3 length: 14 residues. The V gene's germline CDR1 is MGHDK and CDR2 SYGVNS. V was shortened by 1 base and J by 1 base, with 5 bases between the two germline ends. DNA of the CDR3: TGTGCCAGCAGTGAATCCCTTTCCTACAATGAGCAGTTCTTC. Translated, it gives CASSESLSYNEQFF.